This TCR beta chain derives from a study of blood T cell repertoires in COVID-19. Study background: Specimens from acute and convalescent COVID-19 originated in the United States, Italy and Spain. PBMCs, B-cell-depleted T cells, or T cells were the source of the cDNA or gDNA that made up the material.

Original data processing: Nucleated cell counts were estimated from reference gene primer amplification. Method: immunoSEQ multiplex PCR; TCRdb's copy keeps in-frame clones and lacks some. V and J calls and clone size are copied from that table; D and trimming were computed from the DNA. The table records roughly 240,000 clones, 86% of them present only once. The germline V and J ends were trimmed by 1 base and 8 bases, with 14 bases remaining between them. The V gene's germline CDR1 is SGHNT and CDR2 YENEEA. The CDR3 loop spans 15 amino acids. This clone was observed a single time. The V gene is TRBV11-3, the J gene TRBJ1-4; D is unclear. Sequenced sample: peripheral blood. This TCR was recovered from a man aged 18 to 30 with active or convalescent COVID-19. In DNA, the CDR3 is TGTGCCAGCAGCTTAGGAATCAGGTTCGGCGAAAAACTGTTTTTT. Protein: CASSLGIRFGEKLFF. The full variable domain, its missing parts supplied by reference TRBV11-3 and TRBJ1-4, is EAGVVQSPRYKIIEKKQPVAFWCNPISGHNTLYWYLQNLGQGPELLIRYENEEAVDDSQLPKDRFSAERLKGVDSTLKIQPAELGDSAVYLCASSLGIRFGEKLFFGSGTQLSVL.